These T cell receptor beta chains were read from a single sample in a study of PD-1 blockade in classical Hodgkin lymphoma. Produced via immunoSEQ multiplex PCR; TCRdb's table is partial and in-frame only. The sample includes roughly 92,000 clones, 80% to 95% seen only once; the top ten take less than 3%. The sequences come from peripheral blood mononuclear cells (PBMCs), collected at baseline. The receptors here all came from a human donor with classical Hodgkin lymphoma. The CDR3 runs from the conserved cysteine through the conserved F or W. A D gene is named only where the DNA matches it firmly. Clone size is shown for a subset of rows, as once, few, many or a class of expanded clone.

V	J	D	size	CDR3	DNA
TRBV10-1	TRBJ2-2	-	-	CASGILNTGELFF	TGCGCCAGCGGGATCCTGAACACCGGGGAGCTGTTTTTT
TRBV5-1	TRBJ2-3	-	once	CASSLAGTDTQYF	TGCGCCAGCAGCTTGGCAGGCACAGATACGCAGTATTTT
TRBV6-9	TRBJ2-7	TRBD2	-	CASSGGTSDYEQYF	TGCGCCAGCTCGGGCGGGACTAGCGACTACGAGCAGTACTTC
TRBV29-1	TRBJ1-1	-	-	CSVRLHTEAFF	TGCAGCGTTAGGTTGCACACTGAAGCTTTCTTT
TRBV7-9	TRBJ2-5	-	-	CASSHVSTSYQETQYF	TGTGCCAGCAGCCACGTCTCGACATCGTACCAAGAGACCCAGTACTTC
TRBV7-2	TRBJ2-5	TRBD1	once	CASRTGTGEETQYF	TGTGCCAGCAGAACCGGGACAGGGGAAGAGACCCAGTACTTC
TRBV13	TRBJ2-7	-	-	CASSFLGRGAYEQYF	TGTGCCAGCAGCTTCCTAGGTCGGGGAGCCTACGAGCAGTACTTC
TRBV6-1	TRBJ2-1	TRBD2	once	CASSAPTSGIPQEQFF	TGTGCCAGCAGTGCCCCGACTAGCGGGATCCCCCAGGAGCAGTTCTTC
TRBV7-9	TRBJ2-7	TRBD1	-	CASSFGTGYSYEQYF	TGTGCCAGCAGCTTCGGGACAGGGTACTCCTACGAGCAGTACTTC
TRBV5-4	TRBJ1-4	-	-	CASSPNVGSEKLFF	TGTGCCAGCAGCCCTAACGTCGGGAGTGAAAAACTGTTTTTT
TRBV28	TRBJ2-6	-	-	CASNTGGGLSGANVLTF	TGTGCCAGCAATACCGGAGGGGGCCTCTCCGGGGCCAACGTCCTGACTTTC
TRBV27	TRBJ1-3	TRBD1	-	CASSLYPPWDSSGNTIYF	TGTGCCAGCAGTTTATATCCGCCCTGGGACAGCTCTGGAAACACCATATATTTT
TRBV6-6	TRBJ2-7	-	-	CASSSYSGRKWMVQYF	TGTGCCAGCAGTTCCTACTCGGGACGGAAATGGATGGTGCAGTACTTC
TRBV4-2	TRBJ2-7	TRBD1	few	CASSQGTGGSYEQYF	TGTGCCAGCAGCCAAGGAACAGGGGGCTCCTACGAGCAGTACTTC
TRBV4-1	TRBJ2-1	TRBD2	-	CASSLNSGLAGVGYNEQFF	TGCGCCAGCAGCCTCAACTCGGGACTAGCGGGAGTAGGCTACAATGAGCAGTTCTTC
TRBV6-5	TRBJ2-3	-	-	CASSADLTSTDTQYF	TGTGCCAGCAGTGCCGACTTAACTAGCACAGATACGCAGTATTTT
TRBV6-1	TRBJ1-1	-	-	CASSEARPGEAFF	TGTGCCAGCAGTGAAGCGCGGCCAGGGGAAGCTTTCTTT
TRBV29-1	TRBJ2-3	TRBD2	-	CSVDKAGVGTDTQYF	TGCAGCGTTGATAAGGCGGGAGTTGGCACAGATACGCAGTATTTT
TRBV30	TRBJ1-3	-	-	CAWKWGVGNTIYF	TGTGCCTGGAAATGGGGAGTCGGAAACACCATATATTTT
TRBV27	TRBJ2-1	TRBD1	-	CASSLSRPRGLGNEQFF	TGTGCCAGCAGTTTATCGCGACCCAGGGGGCTGGGCAATGAGCAGTTCTTC
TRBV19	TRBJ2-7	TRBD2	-	CASSTQGTSGGSSYEQYF	TGTGCCAGTAGTACTCAAGGGACTAGCGGGGGCAGCTCCTACGAGCAGTACTTC
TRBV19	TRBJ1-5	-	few	CASSIDRLTSNQPQHF	TGTGCCAGTAGTATAGACAGATTAACTAGCAATCAGCCCCAGCATTTT
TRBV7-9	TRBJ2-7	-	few	CASSLMFEQYF	TGTGCCAGCAGCTTAATGTTCGAGCAGTACTTC